The present T cell receptor beta chain was sequenced within a study of cytomegalovirus exposure and HLA in healthy donors. The study ran its PCR with 60 Vbeta and 13 Jbeta primers. Repertoires were generated with immunoSEQ multiplex PCR, while TCRdb's copy carries only in-frame clones and drops some. The table includes some 160,000 clones, 65% to 80% detected once. The CDR3 runs to 16 residues. Germline loops: CDR1 SGHRS, CDR2 YFSETQ. The V end was cut by 6 bases, the J end by 4 bases, with 19 bases between. Donors had nominal health at sampling but likely had unrecorded immune exposures. Details on this clone: Its antigen remains unknown.

General study points: The availability of immune exposure information extended only to CMV serostatus.

Source material: PBMCs. This chain joins TRBV5-1 and TRBJ2-2, with D tentatively TRBD1 (5 bases). The source is a woman aged 25-40 years in good health and CMV-seronegative. Written as DNA, the CDR3 is TGCGCCAGCACTGCTTATGGGGTGGGGCTCACCGGGGAGCTGTTTTTT. This codes for CASTAYGVGLTGELFF. Combining the CDR3 with reference TRBV5-1 and TRBJ2-2 gives the whole variable domain KAGVTQTPRYLIKTRGQQVTLSCSPISGHRSVSWYQQTPGQGLQFLFEYFSETQRNKGNFPGRFSGRQFSNSRSEMNVSTLELGDSALYLCASTAYGVGLTGELFFGEGSRLTVL.